These T cell receptor beta chains were read from a single sample in a study of cytotoxic CD8 clonotypes in ibrutinib-treated CLL. Generated by immunoSEQ multiplex PCR, the TCRdb table keeps only in-frame clones and is missing some. This sample has roughly 300,000 clones, with around 69% found just once. This specimen consisted of PBMCs, obtained at disease progression, from a patient treated with ibrutinib. The receptor set was obtained from a human donor with chronic lymphocytic leukemia. Each CDR3 is given with its conserved first and last residue. D genes are given only for firm matches. Only part of the rows carry a size: once, few, many, or a class if the clone is expanded.

clone_size d_call j_call v_call cdr3_aa cdr3_nt
NA NA TRBJ1-3 TRBV19 CASRHPPGNTIYF TGTGCCTCCAGACACCCTCCTGGAAACACCATATATTTT
few TRBD2 TRBJ2-3 TRBV9 CASSLSGSTDTQYF TGTGCCAGCAGCCTTAGCGGGTCCACAGATACGCAGTATTTT
NA NA TRBJ2-5 TRBV15 CATSRGGMGETQYF TGTGCCACCAGCAGAGGGGGGATGGGAGAGACCCAGTACTTC
few TRBD1 TRBJ1-5 TRBV7-6 CASSLDGTGMLSNQPQHF TGTGCCAGCAGCTTAGACGGGACAGGGATGTTAAGCAATCAGCCCCAGCATTTT
few NA TRBJ1-2 TRBV29-1 CSVEDIGYTF TGCAGCGTTGAAGATATCGGCTACACCTTC
NA TRBD2 TRBJ2-3 TRBV4-1 CASSQEGGAGGRTDTQYF TGCGCCAGCAGCCAAGAGGGGGGAGCGGGAGGGAGAACAGATACGCAGTATTTT
once NA TRBJ1-1 TRBV10-3 CAISESRRAGNTEAFF TGTGCCATCAGTGAGTCGAGGAGGGCTGGGAACACTGAAGCTTTCTTT
NA TRBD1 TRBJ1-2 TRBV6-6 CASSQVTRGGGYTF TGTGCCAGCAGCCAAGTGACCAGGGGGGGAGGCTACACCTTC
NA TRBD1 TRBJ2-3 TRBV2 CASQGAGTDTQYF TGTGCCAGCCAGGGGGCGGGAACAGATACGCAGTATTTT
NA NA TRBJ2-1 TRBV11-2 CASSLGVVRDNEQFF TGTGCCAGCAGCTTAGGGGTAGTGCGAGACAATGAGCAGTTCTTC
NA TRBD1 TRBJ1-1 TRBV5-6 CASSQLTGGSNTEAFF TGTGCCAGCAGCCAACTGACAGGGGGATCGAACACTGAAGCTTTCTTT
NA NA TRBJ2-1 TRBV4-2 CASSLGGGTYNEQFF TGTGCCAGCAGCCTAGGGGGTGGCACCTACAATGAGCAGTTCTTC
once NA TRBJ1-2 TRBV15 CATSRDRDGYGYTF TGTGCCACCAGCAGAGACCGGGACGGCTATGGCTACACCTTC
NA TRBD2 TRBJ2-3 TRBV7-3 CASSLTPSSGGRTDTQYF TGTGCCAGCAGCTTAACCCCCTCTAGCGGGGGTCGCACAGATACGCAGTATTTT
NA NA TRBJ2-5 TRBV4-1 CASSRGGLKETQYF TGCGCCAGCAGCAGGGGGGGACTAAAAGAGACCCAGTACTTC
NA NA TRBJ2-1 TRBV7-9 CASRVNGEQFF TGTGCCAGCAGGGTGAACGGTGAGCAGTTCTTC
once NA TRBJ2-3 TRBV6-5 CASSFRPTDTQYF TGTGCCAGCAGTTTTAGGCCAACAGATACGCAGTATTTT
NA NA TRBJ1-4 TRBV19 CASSIPGGGNEKLFF TGTGCCAGTAGTATCCCGGGGGGGGGAAATGAAAAACTGTTTTTT
NA NA TRBJ2-1 TRBV10-3 CAISVPSNEQFF TGTGCCATCTCCGTGCCGAGCAATGAGCAGTTCTTC
NA NA TRBJ2-2 TRBV18 CASLSAGELFF TGTGCCAGTCTTTCGGCCGGGGAGCTGTTTTTT
NA NA TRBJ2-6 TRBV5-6 CASSLLQGSGANVLTF TGTGCCAGCAGCCTACTCCAGGGCTCTGGGGCCAACGTCCTGACTTTC
once TRBD1 TRBJ1-1 TRBV29-1 CSATGGTEAFF TGCAGCGCTACAGGGGGCACTGAAGCTTTCTTT
NA TRBD1 TRBJ1-5 TRBV19 CASTTGQGRRQPQHF TGTGCCAGTACCACAGGACAGGGACGGAGACAGCCCCAGCATTTT
once TRBD1 TRBJ1-6 TRBV7-8 CASSLGQGASSYNSPLHF TGTGCCAGCAGCTTAGGGCAGGGGGCCTCCTCCTATAATTCACCCCTCCACTTT
NA NA TRBJ2-2 TRBV11-3 CASSLRRNTGELFF TGTGCCAGCAGCTTACGGAGGAACACCGGGGAGCTGTTTTTT
few NA TRBJ1-5 TRBV6-5 CASSYSGGSNQPQHF TGTGCCAGCAGTTACTCAGGAGGGAGCAATCAGCCCCAGCATTTT
once TRBD1 TRBJ1-1 TRBV29-1 CSVPRDRRNTEAFF TGCAGCGTGCCCCGGGACAGGAGGAACACTGAAGCTTTCTTT
NA NA TRBJ2-3 TRBV7-6 CASSLDEGGWYTQYF TGTGCCAGCAGCTTAGACGAGGGGGGTTGGTATACGCAGTATTTT
once TRBD2 TRBJ2-1 TRBV7-6 CASSATSGRISAYNEQFF TGTGCCAGCAGCGCGACTAGCGGGAGGATTAGCGCCTACAATGAGCAGTTCTTC
once NA TRBJ1-1 TRBV11-2 CASSLSRVGTEAFF TGTGCCAGCAGCCTAAGCAGGGTGGGCACGGAAGCTTTCTTT
NA TRBD1 TRBJ1-2 TRBV28 CASSSTTGDTDGYTF TGTGCCAGCAGTTCCACCACAGGGGATACAGATGGCTACACCTTC
NA NA TRBJ2-2 TRBV7-2 CASSLDGGLNTGELFF TGTGCCAGCAGCTTAGACGGGGGACTGAACACCGGGGAGCTGTTTTTT